The 17 T cell receptor beta chains listed next were all sequenced from one sample in a study of cytomegalovirus exposure and HLA in healthy donors. Vbeta (60) and Jbeta (13) primers were used in the PCR. Clones were read by immunoSEQ multiplex PCR, and TCRdb kept only the in-frame ones, dropping some. The sample has under 250,000 clones; around four fifths are singletons. The sequencing sample was made of PBMCs. All receptors derive from a boy younger than 18 in good health and CMV-seronegative.

The chain couples TRBV6-1 to TRBJ1-6; 7 nucleotides agree with TRBD1. Germline V CDR1 and CDR2: MNHNS, SASEGT. The CDR3 totals 13 residues. Trimming removed 8 bases from V and 8 bases from J; junction bases left unmatched: 6. The CDR3 coding sequence is TGTGCCAGCGGACAGGCGGAGGATTCACCCCTCCACTTT. This sequence encodes CASGQAEDSPLHF.

This chain joins TRBV5-5 and TRBJ1-5; no reliable D call. The length of the CDR3 is 15 residues. The germline CDR1 and CDR2 sequences are SGHKS and YYEKEE (reference sequence). With 1 base removed from V and 7 bases from J, the gap between germline ends came to 15 bases. The CDR3 DNA reads as TGTGCCAGCAGCTTGAGAGCGAACGGAGACCAGCCCCAGCATTTT. This gives the protein CASSLRANGDQPQHF.

The rearrangement joins TRBV19 to TRBJ1-2, with 7 positions matching TRBD1. The CDR3 has 18 residues. The junction had 17 bases not matched to a gene; V was cut back by 3 bases and J by 4 bases. Germline assignment: CDR1 LNHDA and CDR2 SQIVND (reference sequence). Here the CDR3 reads CASSMVGTAFPHSYGYTF. In nucleotides, the CDR3 is TGTGCCAGTAGTATGGTGGGGACAGCTTTTCCCCACTCCTATGGCTACACCTTC.

A single count supports this clone. The chain has TRBV28 and TRBJ1-2; 7 bases fit TRBD1. V was pared by 6 bases and J by 4 bases, with 5 bases of the junction left unmatched. The CDR3 is made up of 13 amino acids. In germline, CDR1 is MDHEN, CDR2 SYDVKM. CDR3: CASSLGQTYGYTF. The CDR3 coding sequence is TGTGCCAGCAGCCTGGGACAGACCTATGGCTACACCTTC.

The genes are TRBV13 and TRBJ1-1, with 7 bases that match TRBD1. The trim removed 5 bases at V and 2 bases at J, leaving 11 bases unmatched. This CDR3 has 16 residues. Germline V gene sequence: CDR1 PRHDT, CDR2 FYEKMQ (reference sequence). This CDR3 is CASSPPYGTANTEAFF. The CDR3 DNA is TGTGCCAGCAGCCCCCCTTACGGGACAGCTAACACTGAAGCTTTCTTT.

This rearrangement joins TRBV6-5 to TRBJ2-1; 10 bases align to TRBD2. Germline V gene lookup returns CDR1 MNHEY and CDR2 SVGAGI. V was clipped by 0 bases and J by 13 bases; unmatched bases: 6. The CDR3 runs to 14 residues. CDR3 amino acids: CASSYSLAGEGQFF. CDR3 nucleotide sequence: TGTGCCAGCAGTTACTCTCTAGCGGGAGAAGGACAGTTCTTC.

The chain is built from TRBV5-1 and TRBJ2-5; D remains ambiguous. The germline CDR1 and CDR2 sequences are SGHRS and YFSETQ. Trimming left V 0 bases short and J 1 base short, with 10 bases between. The CDR3 is 15 amino acids. CDR3 DNA: TGCGCCAGCAGCTTGGAGGTTTGGGCCCAAGAGACCCAGTACTTC. Amino acid sequence: CASSLEVWAQETQYF.

V and J are TRBV27 and TRBJ1-1; perhaps TRBD1 as D (5 bases). This CDR3 spans 13 amino acids. In germline, CDR1 is MNHEY, CDR2 SMNVEV (reference sequence). The V and J ends lost 7 bases and 4 bases respectively, with 13 bases between them. CDR3 sequence: CASTEGGGTEAFF. For the CDR3, the DNA is TGTGCCAGCACGGAAGGCGGGGGCACTGAAGCTTTCTTT.

This chain links TRBV5-4 with TRBJ2-3, with 13 bases matching TRBD2. Unmatched junction bases numbered 11, after V lost 4 bases and J lost 3 bases. CDR1 and CDR2 (germline): SGHNT, YYREEE (reference sequence). This CDR3 has 18 amino acids. This CDR3 reads CASSRSLAGGPGTDTQYF. CDR3 coding DNA: TGTGCCAGCAGCCGATCACTAGCGGGAGGGCCCGGGACAGATACGCAGTATTTT.

This sequence joins TRBV6-1 and TRBJ2-7, with TRBD1 matching over 9 bases. The CDR3 covers 14 residues. Germline V CDR1 and CDR2: MNHNS, SASEGT. V lost 6 bases and J lost 7; bases outside the gene matches: 10. CDR3 nucleotides: TGTGCCAGCAGGCTCCGGGACAGGGTCGAGGAGCAGTACTTC. Translating it yields CASRLRDRVEEQYF.

The chain couples TRBV27 to TRBJ1-5; 10 bases fit TRBD1. This CDR3 spans 18 amino acids. Trimming took 0 bases from V and 0 from J; bases not matched to a gene: 5. CDR1 and CDR2 (germline): MNHEY, SMNVEV (reference sequence). This chain's CDR3 is CASSLSYGTGASNQPQHF. The CDR3 DNA reads TGTGCCAGCAGTTTATCATACGGGACAGGGGCTAGCAATCAGCCCCAGCATTTT.

The rearrangement links TRBV5-8 to TRBJ1-3; possible D gene TRBD1, 5 bases. Trimming pared 3 bases from V and 10 bases from J, leaving 29 bases between. Germline assignment: CDR1 SGHTS and CDR2 YDEGEE. The CDR3 sequence is 18 residues long. The CDR3 sequence is CASSWRYSQPKTGGTIYF. The DNA of the CDR3 is TGTGCCAGCAGCTGGCGGTACAGTCAACCGAAAACGGGGGGGACCATATATTTT.

The chain joins TRBV7-2 to TRBJ2-1, with 12 bases aligning to TRBD2. V lost 0 bases to trimming and J lost 6 bases; unmatched junction nucleotides: 0. The CDR3 contains 15 residues. Germline CDR1 and CDR2: SGHTA and FQGNSA. The CDR3 DNA reads TGTGCCAGCAGCTTAGCGACTAGCGGGAGCAATGAGCAGTTCTTC. It yields the protein CASSLATSGSNEQFF.

The rearrangement joins TRBV27 to TRBJ2-1, with 11 bases lining up with TRBD2. Trimming cost V 1 base and J 9 bases; bases outside gene matches: 8. Germline V CDR1 and CDR2: MNHEY, SMNVEV (reference sequence). The CDR3 runs 16 residues. DNA of the CDR3: TGTGCCAGCAGTTTATATAGCGGGAGGGGTTTGGGTGAGCAGTTCTTC. Protein: CASSLYSGRGLGEQFF.

The chain employs TRBV2 and TRBJ2-3; 8 nucleotides align to TRBD1. V dropped 7 bases and J dropped 2; count of bases not matched to a gene: 8. The germline CDR1 and CDR2 sequences are SNHLY and FYNNEI. This CDR3 is built from 15 residues. For the CDR3, the DNA is TGTGCCAGCAAGCCCCAGGGGGCTTACACAGATACGCAGTATTTT. Translation: CASKPQGAYTDTQYF.

The rearrangement joins TRBV7-2 to TRBJ1-5; D may be TRBD1 (5 bases). In germline, CDR1 is SGHTA, CDR2 FQGNSA. V lost 3 bases and J lost 6, with 9 bases in between. The CDR3 has 13 amino acids. CDR3 coding DNA: TGTGCCAGCAGCTTCGACAGTCGTCAGCCCCAGCATTTT. Translation gives CASSFDSRQPQHF.

The V and J genes are TRBV19 and TRBJ2-3, with 9 bases fitting TRBD2. V was clipped by 3 bases and J by 4 bases; unmatched bases: 8. The CDR3 runs 16 residues. Looked up from germline, CDR1 is LNHDA and CDR2 is SQIVND (reference sequence). CDR3 residues: CASSISLAGPADTQYF. CDR3 nucleotides: TGTGCCAGTAGTATCTCCCTAGCGGGGCCGGCAGATACGCAGTATTTT.